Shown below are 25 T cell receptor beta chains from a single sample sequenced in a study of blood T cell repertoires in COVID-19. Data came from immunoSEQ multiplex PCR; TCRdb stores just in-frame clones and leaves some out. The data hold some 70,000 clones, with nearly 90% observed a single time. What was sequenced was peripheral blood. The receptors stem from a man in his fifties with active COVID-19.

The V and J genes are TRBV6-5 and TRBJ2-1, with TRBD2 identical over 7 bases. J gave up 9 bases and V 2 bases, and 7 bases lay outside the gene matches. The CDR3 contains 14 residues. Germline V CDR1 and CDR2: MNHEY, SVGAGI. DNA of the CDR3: TGTGCCAGCAGTTACGGGGCTAGCGGTTCTGAGCAGTTCTTC. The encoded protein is CASSYGASGSEQFF.

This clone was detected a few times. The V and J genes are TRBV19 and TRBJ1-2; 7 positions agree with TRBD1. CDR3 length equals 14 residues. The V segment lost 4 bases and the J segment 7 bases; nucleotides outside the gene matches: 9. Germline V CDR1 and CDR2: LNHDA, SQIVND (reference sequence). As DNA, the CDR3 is TGTGCCAGTAGTAGCTTTTACAGGGGTGGTGGCTACACCTTC. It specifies CASSSFYRGGGYTF.

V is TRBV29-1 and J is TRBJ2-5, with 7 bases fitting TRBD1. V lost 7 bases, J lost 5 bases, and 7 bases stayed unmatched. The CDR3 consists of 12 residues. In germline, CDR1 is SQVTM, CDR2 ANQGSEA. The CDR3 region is CSAQDRVETQYF. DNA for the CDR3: TGCAGCGCCCAAGACAGGGTGGAGACCCAGTACTTC.

CDR3 loop: CASSVPGQGPRQYF. The CDR3 region has the DNA TGTGCCAGCAGCGTCCCGGGACAGGGGCCCAGGCAGTACTTC. The chain employs TRBV6-2 or TRBV6-3 and TRBJ2-7; TRBD1 agrees at 10 bases. Germline V gene sequence: CDR1 MNHEY, CDR2 SVGEGT. The CDR3 totals 14 residues. V lost 6 bases and J lost 9; bases outside the gene matches: 11.

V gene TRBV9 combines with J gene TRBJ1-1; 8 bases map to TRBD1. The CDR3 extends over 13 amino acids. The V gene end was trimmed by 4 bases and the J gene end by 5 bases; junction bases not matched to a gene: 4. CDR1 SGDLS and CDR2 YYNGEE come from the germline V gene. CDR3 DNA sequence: TGTGCCAGCAGCCCCGACAGGGGTACTGAAGCTTTCTTT. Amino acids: CASSPDRGTEAFF.

The CDR3 DNA sequence: TGTGCCATCACCGGGACTAGCGGGAGAAACACCGGGGAGCTGTTTTTT. It encodes CAITGTSGRNTGELFF. The rearrangement joins TRBV10-3 to TRBJ2-2; 14 bases align to TRBD2. Germline trimming cut 7 bases from V and 2 bases from J; bases unmatched to any gene: 3. The CDR3 has 16 amino acids. Looked up from germline, CDR1 is ENHRY and CDR2 is SYGVKD.

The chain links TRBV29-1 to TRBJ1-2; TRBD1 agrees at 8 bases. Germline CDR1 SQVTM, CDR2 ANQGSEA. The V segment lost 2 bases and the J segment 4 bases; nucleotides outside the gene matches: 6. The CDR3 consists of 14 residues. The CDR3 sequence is CSVERQGAAYGYTF. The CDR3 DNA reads TGCAGCGTTGAAAGGCAGGGGGCGGCCTATGGCTACACCTTC.

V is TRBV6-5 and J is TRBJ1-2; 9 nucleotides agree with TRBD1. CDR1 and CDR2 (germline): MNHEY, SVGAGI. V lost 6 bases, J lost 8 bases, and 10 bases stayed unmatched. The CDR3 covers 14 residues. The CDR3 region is CASRDIQGARGYTF. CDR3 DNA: TGTGCCAGCAGGGATATACAGGGGGCGCGAGGCTACACCTTC.

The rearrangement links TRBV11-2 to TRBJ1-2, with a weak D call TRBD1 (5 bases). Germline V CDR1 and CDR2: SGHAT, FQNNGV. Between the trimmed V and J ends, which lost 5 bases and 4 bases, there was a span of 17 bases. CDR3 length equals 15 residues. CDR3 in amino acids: CASSLTSGLGYGYTF. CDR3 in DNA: TGTGCCAGCAGCCTCACATCAGGGTTAGGCTATGGCTACACCTTC.

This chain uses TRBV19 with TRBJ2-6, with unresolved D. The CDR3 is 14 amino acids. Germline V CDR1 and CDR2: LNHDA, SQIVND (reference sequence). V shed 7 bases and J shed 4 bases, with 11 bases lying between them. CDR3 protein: CASTFNSGANVLTF. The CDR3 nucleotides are TGTGCCAGTACCTTCAACTCCGGGGCCAACGTCCTGACTTTC.

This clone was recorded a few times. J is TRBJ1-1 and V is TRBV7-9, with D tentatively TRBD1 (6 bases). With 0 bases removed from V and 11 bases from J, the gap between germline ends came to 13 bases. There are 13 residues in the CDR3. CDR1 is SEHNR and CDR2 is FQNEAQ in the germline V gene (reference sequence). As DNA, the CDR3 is TGTGCCAGCAGCTTAGCACAGGGTGGTGTGGCTTTCTTT. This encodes CASSLAQGGVAFF.

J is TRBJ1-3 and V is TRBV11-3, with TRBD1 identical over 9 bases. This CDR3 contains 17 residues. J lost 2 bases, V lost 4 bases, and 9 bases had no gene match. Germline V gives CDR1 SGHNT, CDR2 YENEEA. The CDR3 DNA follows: TGTGCCAGCAGCTCCCCTCCCGGGACAGGGACTGGAAACACCATATATTTT. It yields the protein CASSSPPGTGTGNTIYF.

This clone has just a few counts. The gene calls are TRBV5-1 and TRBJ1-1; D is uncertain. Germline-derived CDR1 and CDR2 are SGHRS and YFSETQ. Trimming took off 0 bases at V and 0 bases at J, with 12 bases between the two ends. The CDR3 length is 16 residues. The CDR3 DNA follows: TGCGCCAGCAGCTTGGAAGCGGGTGGGGTGAACACTGAAGCTTTCTTT. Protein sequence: CASSLEAGGVNTEAFF.

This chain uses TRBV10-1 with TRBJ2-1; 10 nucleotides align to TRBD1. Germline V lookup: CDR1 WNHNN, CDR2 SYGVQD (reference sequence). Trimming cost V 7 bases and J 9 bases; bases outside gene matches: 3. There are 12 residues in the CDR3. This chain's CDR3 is CASTGQGGEQFF. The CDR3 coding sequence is TGCGCCAGCACCGGACAGGGGGGTGAGCAGTTCTTC.

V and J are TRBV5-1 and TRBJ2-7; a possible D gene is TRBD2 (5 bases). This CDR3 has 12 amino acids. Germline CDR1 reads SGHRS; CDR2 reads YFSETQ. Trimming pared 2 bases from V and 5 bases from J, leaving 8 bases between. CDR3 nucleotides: TGCGCCAGCAGCTTCCTGGGAGACGAGCAGTACTTC. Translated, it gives CASSFLGDEQYF.

The CDR3 loop reads CASSLRLQGIGNTIYF. CDR3 nucleotide sequence: TGTGCCAGCAGCTTAAGGCTACAGGGGATTGGAAACACCATATATTTT. The gene calls are TRBV7-2 and TRBJ1-3; 7 nucleotides match TRBD1. The CDR3 length is 16 residues. Germline assignment: CDR1 SGHTA and CDR2 FQGNSA. The junction had 7 bases not matched to a gene; V was cut back by 2 bases and J by 3 bases.

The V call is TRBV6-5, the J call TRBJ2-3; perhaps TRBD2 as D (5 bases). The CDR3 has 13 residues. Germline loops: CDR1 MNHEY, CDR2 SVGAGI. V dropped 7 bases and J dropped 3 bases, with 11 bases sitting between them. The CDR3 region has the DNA TGTGCCAGCACCCCGCCGGGGACAGATACGCAGTATTTT. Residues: CASTPPGTDTQYF.

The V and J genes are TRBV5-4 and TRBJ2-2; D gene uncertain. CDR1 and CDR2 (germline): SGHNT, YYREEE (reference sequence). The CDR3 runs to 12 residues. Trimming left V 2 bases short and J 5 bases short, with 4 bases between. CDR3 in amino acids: CASSFGTGELFF. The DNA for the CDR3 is TGTGCCAGCAGCTTCGGTACCGGGGAGCTGTTTTTT.

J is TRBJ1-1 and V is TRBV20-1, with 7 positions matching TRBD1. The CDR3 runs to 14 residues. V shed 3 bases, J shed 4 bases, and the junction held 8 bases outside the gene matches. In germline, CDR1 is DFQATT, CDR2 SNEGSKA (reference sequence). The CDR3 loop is CSASVPRGATEAFF. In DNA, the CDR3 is TGCAGTGCTAGTGTTCCCAGGGGGGCCACTGAAGCTTTCTTT.

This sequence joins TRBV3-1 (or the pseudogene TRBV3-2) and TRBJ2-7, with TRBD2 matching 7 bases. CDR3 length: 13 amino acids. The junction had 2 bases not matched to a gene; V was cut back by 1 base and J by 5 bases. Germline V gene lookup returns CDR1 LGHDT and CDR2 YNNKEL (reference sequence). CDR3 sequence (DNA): TGTGCCAGCAGCCAAGCGACTAGCCACGAGCAGTACTTC. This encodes CASSQATSHEQYF.

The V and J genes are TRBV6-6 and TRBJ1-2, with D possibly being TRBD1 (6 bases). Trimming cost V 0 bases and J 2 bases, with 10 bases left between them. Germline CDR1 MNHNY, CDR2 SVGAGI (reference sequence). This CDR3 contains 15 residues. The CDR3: CASSYSPGGNYGYTF. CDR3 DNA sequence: TGTGCCAGCAGTTACTCCCCGGGGGGCAACTATGGCTACACCTTC.

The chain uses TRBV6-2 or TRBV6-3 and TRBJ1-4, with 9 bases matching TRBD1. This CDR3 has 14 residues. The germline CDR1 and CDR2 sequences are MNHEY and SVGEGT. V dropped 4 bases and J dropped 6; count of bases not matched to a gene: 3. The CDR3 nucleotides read TGTGCCAGCAGTTTTCGACAGGGGGATGAAAAACTGTTTTTT. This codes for CASSFRQGDEKLFF.

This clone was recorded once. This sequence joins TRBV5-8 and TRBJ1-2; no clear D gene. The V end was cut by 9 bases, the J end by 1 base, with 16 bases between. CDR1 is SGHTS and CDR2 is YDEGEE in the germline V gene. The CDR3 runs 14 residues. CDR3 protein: CAIGRRSLNYGYTF. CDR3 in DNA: TGTGCCATCGGTCGCCGAAGCCTTAACTATGGCTACACCTTC.

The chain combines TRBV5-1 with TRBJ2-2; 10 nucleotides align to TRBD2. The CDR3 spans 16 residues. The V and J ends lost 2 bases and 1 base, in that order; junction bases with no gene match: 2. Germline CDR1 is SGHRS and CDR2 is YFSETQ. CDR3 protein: CASSLLAGRNTGELFF. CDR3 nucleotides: TGCGCCAGCAGCTTACTAGCGGGGAGGAACACCGGGGAGCTGTTTTTT.

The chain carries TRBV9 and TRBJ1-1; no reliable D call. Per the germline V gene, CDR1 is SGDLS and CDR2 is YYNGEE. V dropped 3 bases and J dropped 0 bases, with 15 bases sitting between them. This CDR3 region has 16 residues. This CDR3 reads CASSAPPGSVNTEAFF. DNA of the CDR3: TGTGCCAGCAGCGCCCCCCCTGGCTCAGTGAACACTGAAGCTTTCTTT.